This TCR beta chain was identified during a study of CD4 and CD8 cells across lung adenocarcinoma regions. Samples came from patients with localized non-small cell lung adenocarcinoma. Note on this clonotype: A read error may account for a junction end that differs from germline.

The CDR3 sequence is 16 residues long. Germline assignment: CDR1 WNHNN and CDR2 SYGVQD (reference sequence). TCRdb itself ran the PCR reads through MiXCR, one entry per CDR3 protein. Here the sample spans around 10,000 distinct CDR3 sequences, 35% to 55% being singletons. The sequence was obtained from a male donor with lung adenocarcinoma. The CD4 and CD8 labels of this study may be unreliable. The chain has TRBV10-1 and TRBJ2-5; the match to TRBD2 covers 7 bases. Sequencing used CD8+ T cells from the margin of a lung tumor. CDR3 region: CASRGGGGGDQETQYF. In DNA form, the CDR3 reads TGCGCCAGCAGGGGCGGTGGGGGGGGAGACCAAGAGACGCAGTATTTC.